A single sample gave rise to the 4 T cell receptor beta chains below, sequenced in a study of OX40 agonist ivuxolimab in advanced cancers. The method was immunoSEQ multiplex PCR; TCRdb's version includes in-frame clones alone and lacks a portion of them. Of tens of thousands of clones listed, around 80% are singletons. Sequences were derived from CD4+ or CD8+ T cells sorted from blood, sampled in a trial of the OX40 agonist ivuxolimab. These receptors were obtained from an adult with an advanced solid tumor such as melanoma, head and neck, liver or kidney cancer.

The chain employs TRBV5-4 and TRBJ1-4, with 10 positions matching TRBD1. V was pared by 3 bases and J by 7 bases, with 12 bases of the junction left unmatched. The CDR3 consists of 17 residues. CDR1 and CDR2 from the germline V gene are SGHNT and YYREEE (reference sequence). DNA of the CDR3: TGTGCCAGCAGCTCGTCCCGGGACAGGGGACGGGGTGAAAAACTGTTTTTT. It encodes CASSSSRDRGRGEKLFF.

The CDR3 DNA reads as TGTGCCAGCAGACCCTCGAGCCGGGAAGGAAACACCATATATTTT. Translated: CASRPSSREGNTIYF. V gene TRBV7-9 combines with J gene TRBJ1-3; D unclear. Germline lookup yields CDR1 SEHNR and CDR2 FQNEAQ (reference sequence). The V end lost 6 bases, the J end lost 4 bases, and 16 bases lay between the germline ends. The CDR3 spans 15 residues.

Here the CDR3 reads CASSIARYQPQHF. CDR3 coding DNA: TGTGCCAGCTCAATAGCCCGGTATCAGCCCCAGCATTTT. The rearrangement joins TRBV18 to TRBJ1-5, with D uncertain. Trimming left V 5 bases short and J 5 bases short, with 10 bases between. CDR3 size: 13 residues. Looked up from germline, CDR1 is KGHSH and CDR2 is LQKENI. The full variable domain, with the rest looked up from reference TRBV18 and TRBJ1-5, is NAGVMQNPRHLVRRRGQEARLRCSPMKGHSHVYWYRQLPEEGLKFMVYLQKENIIDESGMPKERFSAEFPKEGPSILRIQQVVRGDSAAYFCASSIARYQPQHFGDGTRLSIL.

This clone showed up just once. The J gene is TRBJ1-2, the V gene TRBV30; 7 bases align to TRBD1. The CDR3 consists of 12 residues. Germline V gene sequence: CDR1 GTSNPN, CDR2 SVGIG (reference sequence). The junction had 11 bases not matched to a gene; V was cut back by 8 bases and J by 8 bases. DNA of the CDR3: TGTGCCAACTCTCCAGGGGGGGGGGGCTACACCTTC. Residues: CANSPGGGGYTF.